This T cell receptor (beta chain) was captured in a study of spatial heterogeneity in lung cancer. Study outcomes and limitations: Circulating ubiquitous expanded tumor TCRs were observed more frequently at resection than at follow-up.

Indicated time point: sample taken at primary tumor resection. Unsorted whole RNA of tumor, nontumor lung or frozen PBMC was sequenced. The donors, 72 patients with untreated early-stage non-small cell lung cancer, provided the samples. Only a few counts were recorded for this clonotype. Its matching antigen is unknown. TCR cDNA molecules each carried a unique molecular identifier. TCRdb re-derived calls from the 5' RACE reads in MiXCR, one entry per CDR3 protein. Of 50,000 to 65,000 distinct CDR3 sequences in the sample, less than 8.5% were seen once. The sequencing here drew on PBMCs, taken at surgery. The sequence came from a female donor with early-stage non-small cell lung cancer.

The CDR3 is CSVERPLDAQPQHF. CDR3 nucleotides: TGCAGCGTTGAAAGGCCGCTCGACGCTCAGCCCCAGCATTTT. V and J are TRBV29-1 and TRBJ1-5; D gene uncertain. Trimming shortened V by 2 bases and J by 6 bases, and 14 bases separated the two germline ends. This CDR3 region has 14 residues. The germline V gene has CDR1 SQVTM and CDR2 ANQGSEA.